This T cell receptor (beta chain) was identified during a study of circulating and synovial CD4+ cells in juvenile arthritis. Study-level findings and limits: The pathogenic-like versus bulk T cell difference escaped Vbeta family analysis. Bulk blood CD4 samples held at least an order of magnitude more or fewer genomes than CPL. Bulk blood CD4 repertoires were more diverse than these.

With respect to this clone: Its antigen is not known. The junction differs from germline at one of its ends, possibly a read error.

Germline CDR1 is SGHVS and CDR2 is FQNEAQ. This CDR3 is 13 amino acids long. Samples derive from patients with active juvenile idiopathic arthritis. Profiling relied on immunoSEQ multiplex PCR, and the TCRdb table lists in-frame clones only, not all of them. The sample yields 39,000 or so clones, 85% to 95% seen once. The chain uses TRBV7-8 and TRBJ2-3; TRBD1 agrees at 8 bases. Sample: CD4+ T cells from blood. The sequence was obtained from a human donor with juvenile idiopathic arthritis. CDR3: CASSWTGPETQYF. In DNA form, the CDR3 reads TGTGCCAGCAGCTGGACAGGGCCAGAAACGCAGTATTTT. Full variable domain (rest looked up from reference TRBV7-8 and TRBJ2-3): GAGVSQSPRYKVAKRGQDVALRCDPISGHVSLFWYQQALGQGPEFLTYFQNEAQLDKSGLPSDRFFAERPEGSVSTLKIQRTQQEDSAVYLCASSWTGPETQYFGPGTRLTVL.